Following are 6 T cell receptor beta chains from one sample sequenced in a study of T-cell memory formation after mild COVID-19. TCRdb recomputed calls from the 5' RACE reads with MiXCR, one row per CDR3 protein. The table records some 46,000 distinct CDR3 sequences, 5.5% to 8.5% of them present only once. The sequenced sample consisted of PBMCs or a T cell subset sorted from them (not recorded which). The receptor set was obtained from an adult who had mild COVID-19 (a few samples of this study predate the infection). Cell type and time point are not known.

This clonotype was counted many times. The J gene is TRBJ2-2, the V gene TRBV6-2 or TRBV6-3, with D uncertain. The CDR3 has 12 residues. CDR1 and CDR2 from the germline V gene are MNHEY and SVGEGT. The V gene lost 7 bases and the J gene lost 4 bases, with 7 bases spanning the gap. CDR3 residues: CASKGLTGELFF. The CDR3, as DNA: TGTGCCAGCAAGGGCCTCACCGGGGAGCTGTTTTTT.

The gene calls are TRBV5-6 and TRBJ2-7; D remains unclear. CDR3 size: 13 residues. The V gene lost 0 bases and the J gene lost 3 bases, with 7 bases spanning the gap. CDR1 is SGHDT, CDR2 YYEEEE, per germline. The DNA for the CDR3 is TGTGCCAGCAGCTTGGCCTGGGGCTACGAGCAGTACTTC. Its protein is CASSLAWGYEQYF.

Many counts were recorded for this clonotype. The chain couples TRBV7-9 to TRBJ2-5; D not certain. There are 14 residues in the CDR3. V was cut by 3 bases and J by 4 bases, with 12 bases left in between. The germline V gene has CDR1 SEHNR and CDR2 FQNEAQ (reference sequence). CDR3 protein: CASSFDIPTETQYF. The CDR3 coding sequence is TGTGCCAGCAGCTTTGACATTCCAACAGAGACCCAGTACTTC.

This clonotype was seen only a few times. This chain uses TRBV24-1 with TRBJ2-1; 9 positions agree with TRBD2. This CDR3 is 16 amino acids long. Germline values: CDR1 KGHDR, CDR2 SFDVKD. V lost 1 base, J lost 6 bases, and 6 bases stayed unmatched. The CDR3 here is CATSDFWRGGRNEQFF. The CDR3 DNA is TGTGCCACCAGTGATTTCTGGCGGGGGGGCCGCAATGAGCAGTTCTTC.

This clonotype has a count of ten or more. This chain connects TRBV24-1 to TRBJ2-7; D is ambiguous. The V gene's germline CDR1 is KGHDR and CDR2 SFDVKD. The CDR3 sequence is 13 residues long. Trimming took off 3 bases at V and 1 base at J, with 6 bases between the two ends. This CDR3 is CATSDPQSYEQYF. The CDR3 coding sequence is TGTGCCACCAGTGATCCCCAGTCCTACGAGCAGTACTTC.

This clonotype has at least ten counts. J is TRBJ1-1 and V is TRBV4-3; D ambiguous. In germline, CDR1 is LGHNA, CDR2 YSLEER. This CDR3 contains 11 residues. Trimming stripped 4 bases from V and 4 bases from J, with 4 bases between. The chain's CDR3 is CASSRGTEAFF. CDR3 nucleotides: TGCGCCAGCAGCCGCGGCACTGAAGCTTTCTTT.